Detailed here is one TCR beta chain. This clone has just one count. This clone's antigen is unknown. No base quality information exists; no much larger clone differs at one position. These data originate in a study of vaccination effects on CD4 cells after COVID-19 (dated by TCRdb to the early 2020s). About the study as a whole: Two doses of either the BNT162b2 or the mRNA-1273 mRNA SARS-CoV-2 vaccine were administered to participants. SARS-CoV-2 spike-specific CD4+ TCR repertoires were compared before and after mRNA vaccination in COVID-19 convalescent patients and in infection-naive vaccine recipients. A total of around eleven COVID-19 convalescent patients and 4 SARS-CoV-2-naive healthy vaccine recipients were included in the full study. Cultures from other donors in the study were sequenced using the Oncomine TCR Beta short-read assay on an Illumina iSeq 100. The paper as a whole reports these results and caveats: Among healthy vaccine recipients, nearly all vaccine-induced clones were SARS-CoV-2 mono-reactive, and just 1 of 255 was cross-reactive with common cold coronaviruses. Only a small number of convalescent patients were included, and no early post-infection timepoints were available, which limited the study. Clones induced by infection and clones induced by vaccination both contracted markedly at late timepoints after vaccination, which fits with T cell responses waning over time.

V and J are truncated by 7 bases and 0 bases respectively, leaving an intervening sequence of 10 bases. CDR1 SNHLY and CDR2 FYNNEI are derived from the germline V gene. From its cysteine to its phenylalanine, the CDR3 spans 15 amino acids. Only the CDR3 DNA stays, 45 bases, in frame from base 1. Receptor amplification or capture employed the immunoSEQ multiplex PCR assay. DNA from the CD4+ T cells that had been cultured and isolated underwent TCR beta CDR3 sequencing. Regarding the original processing steps: Non-productive TCR sequences were removed, reads were trimmed to the CDR3 region, and CDR3s of at least 7 amino acids were retained. The MANAFEST web app was used to identify antigen-specific clonotypes by comparing expansion in peptide wells with expansion in reference cultures. To count as positive, a clone had to show expansion at FDR<0.05 compared with the reference and with all other wells, an odds ratio above 5, and a frequency above 0.1% in two replicate wells. A clonotype was defined as cross-reactive if the clonotype was significantly expanded both in SARS-CoV-2 spike wells and in at least one common cold coronavirus spike condition. Levenshtein distance calculated with the stringdist R package was used to assess CDR3 similarity, and unrooted trees were constructed with ape in R 3.6.1. This immuneACCESS table, as held by TCRdb, lists in-frame sequences with V and J called but not all clones. Of the missing ones, under half trace to an unresolved V gene in checked studies; the others have no known cause. The V and J calls and the clone size are those of that table, but D and trimming were determined from the DNA. The sample table lists 70,000 to 75,000 clones, about 65% of them with a count of one. Over 4% of the sample rests with the top ten.

To identify antigen-specific CD4+ T cell clonotypes by their expansion, the ViraFEST assay first stimulated PBMC with viral peptide pools and then applied TCR sequencing. After more than nine days of culture, CD4+ T cells were isolated with the EasySep CD4+ T cell isolation kit. The absence of prior SARS-CoV-2 infection in healthy vaccine recipients was confirmed by negative nucleocapsid antibodies before and after vaccination. Each well held fewer than 2.5 million PBMC cultured in IMDM containing approximately 5.3% human AB serum, 9.5 to 10 IU/ml IL-2 and gentamicin, along with around 11 ug/ml peptides. Half of the culture medium was replaced with fresh IL-2-containing medium on days 3 and 7. Unless otherwise noted, each peptide stimulation condition was cultured in triplicate wells. Using Ficoll-Paque Plus gradient centrifugation, PBMC were separated from whole blood and then either used fresh or cryopreserved at -140C. The overlapping peptide pools covered the spike proteins of SARS-CoV-2 and of the common cold coronaviruses HCoV-NL63, HCoV-OC43 and HCoV-229E. The QIAamp micro DNA kit was used to extract genomic DNA from the cultured CD4+ T cells.

Specimen: CD4+ T cells from PBMCs cultured with HCoV-OC43 spike peptides, collected before COVID-19 vaccination. The cell subset or site label corresponds to: HCoV-OC43 spike overlapping peptide pool stimulation. This sequence was found in a human donor who received a COVID-19 vaccine. The chain uses TRBV2 and TRBJ2-6; a weak D assignment points to TRBD1 (6 bases agree). At the DNA level, the sequence is TGTGCCAGCATCCAGGGGAGCTCTGGGGCCAACGTCCTGACTTTC. Its translation reads: CASIQGSSGANVLTF.